These T cell receptor beta chains were read from a single sample in a study of blood T cells in healthy people across ages. TCRdb re-derived calls from the 5' RACE reads in MiXCR, one entry per CDR3 protein. The repertoire includes some 1.8 million distinct CDR3 sequences, around 40% of them detected once, and about 21% sits in the top ten. Input material: blood. The receptors were sampled from a human donor in good health. Both conserved end residues are part of each CDR3. Each record gives: D gene, V gene, J gene, clone size, CDR3 DNA, CDR3 protein. D genes are given only for firm matches. A clone size is listed for some rows: how often the clone was seen (once, few, many), or a class if it is expanded.

d_gene: -; v_gene: TRBV15; j_gene: TRBJ2-1; abundance: few; CDR3nt: TGTGCCACCAGCAGAGACCAACCGGGGCCCAATGAGCAGTTCTTC; CDR3aa: CATSRDQPGPNEQFF
d_gene: TRBD2; v_gene: TRBV20-1; j_gene: TRBJ2-7; abundance: few; CDR3nt: TGCAGTGCTAGAAGTTTAGGGCCTAGCGGGGTCTACGAGCAGTACTTC; CDR3aa: CSARSLGPSGVYEQYF
d_gene: TRBD1; v_gene: TRBV9; j_gene: TRBJ1-2; abundance: few; CDR3nt: TGTGCCAGCAGCGACGGGGACAGCTATGGCTACACCTTC; CDR3aa: CASSDGDSYGYTF
d_gene: -; v_gene: TRBV12-3/TRBV12-4; j_gene: TRBJ2-4; abundance: -; CDR3nt: TGTGCCAGCAGTTCCTACATCGCTGCCAAAAACATTCAGTACTTC; CDR3aa: CASSSYIAAKNIQYF
d_gene: -; v_gene: TRBV5-5; j_gene: TRBJ2-1; abundance: few; CDR3nt: TGTGCCAGCAGCCTCGAGGGGCTTTCCTACAATGAGCAGTTCTTC; CDR3aa: CASSLEGLSYNEQFF
d_gene: -; v_gene: TRBV2; j_gene: TRBJ1-2; abundance: -; CDR3nt: TGTGCCAGCAGGACCGGGACATTTGACGGCTACACCTTC; CDR3aa: CASRTGTFDGYTF
d_gene: TRBD2; v_gene: TRBV4-2; j_gene: TRBJ2-1; abundance: few; CDR3nt: TGTGCCAGCAGCCAAGGGCCGTCTAGCGGGGGTTTGGAGCAGTTCTTC; CDR3aa: CASSQGPSSGGLEQFF
d_gene: -; v_gene: TRBV7-9; j_gene: TRBJ2-4; abundance: few; CDR3nt: TGTGCCAGCAGCCCCCCAGACGGAGTCCTCACTCCTACTACGGAGCAGTACTTC; CDR3aa: CASSPPDGVLTPTTEQYF
d_gene: TRBD2; v_gene: TRBV30; j_gene: TRBJ2-1; abundance: -; CDR3nt: TGTGCCTGGAGTGTACTAGCGGGGGGTGTATACAATGAGCAGTTCTTC; CDR3aa: CAWSVLAGGVYNEQFF
d_gene: TRBD2; v_gene: TRBV12-3/TRBV12-4; j_gene: TRBJ2-1; abundance: few; CDR3nt: TGTGCCAGCAACGTCGGGGGGTCTTACAATGAGCAGTTCTTC; CDR3aa: CASNVGGSYNEQFF
d_gene: -; v_gene: TRBV30; j_gene: TRBJ2-3; abundance: -; CDR3nt: TGTGCCTGGAGTGTAAAGGGTACAGATACGCAGTATTTT; CDR3aa: CAWSVKGTDTQYF
d_gene: TRBD1; v_gene: TRBV5-1; j_gene: TRBJ1-2; abundance: -; CDR3nt: TGCGCCAGCAGCCCCAGCTGGGGACAGGGATATGGCTACACCTTC; CDR3aa: CASSPSWGQGYGYTF
d_gene: -; v_gene: TRBV4-1; j_gene: TRBJ1-1; abundance: -; CDR3nt: TGCGCCAGCAGCCAAGCTGGGACTCGGGGTGAGGCTTTCTTT; CDR3aa: CASSQAGTRGEAFF
d_gene: -; v_gene: TRBV12-3/TRBV12-4; j_gene: TRBJ2-7; abundance: -; CDR3nt: TGTGTCAGCAGTTTTACAGAGAGCTCCTACGAGCAGTACTTC; CDR3aa: CVSSFTESSYEQYF
d_gene: -; v_gene: TRBV11-2; j_gene: TRBJ1-4; abundance: few; CDR3nt: TGTGCCAGCAGCTTAAGGGAGGTGACTAATGAAAAACTGTTTTTT; CDR3aa: CASSLREVTNEKLFF
d_gene: -; v_gene: TRBV28; j_gene: TRBJ1-2; abundance: -; CDR3nt: TGTGCCAGCAGTTTATACTCAGAGCACTATGGCTACACCTTC; CDR3aa: CASSLYSEHYGYTF
d_gene: -; v_gene: TRBV5-1; j_gene: TRBJ1-2; abundance: -; CDR3nt: TGCGCCAGCAGCTTGGATTCGGGTTGTCAGGGCTACACCTTC; CDR3aa: CASSLDSGCQGYTF